Detailed here is one T cell receptor beta chain. The antigen is not known. These data belong to a study of T cells in Graves' hyperthyroidism and ophthalmopathy. Patients having uncontrolled infection, another autoimmune disease, pregnancy or lactation were not included. Clinical symptoms, serum thyroxine and TRAb, thyroid ultrasound and orbital computed tomography were used for the diagnoses. Fresh peripheral blood, approximately 10 ml, was the source of the PBMCs. Study-wide findings and caveats: Within blood appeared most thyroid clonotypes that had expanded above 0.001.

Amplification of TCR beta CDR3 regions was performed using RNA transcripts as template. The HTBI primer set was used in a first-round RT-PCR of the TCR CDR3. MiXCR was run by TCRdb on the multiplex PCR reads, yielding one entry per CDR3 protein. Here the sample spans about 690,000 distinct CDR3 sequences, roughly 17% being singletons. Sequencing input: blood. The clonotype originates from a man in his forties or fifties with Graves' hyperthyroidism.

The CDR3 spells CASSLGPTGNYEQYF. CDR3 DNA sequence: TGTGCCAGCAGCTTAGGACCGACAGGGAACTACGAGCAGTACTTC. This chain joins TRBV11-3 and TRBJ2-7, with 7 bases aligning to TRBD1. This CDR3 is built from 15 residues. V shed 1 base and J 3 bases; nucleotides not matched to a gene: 6. Per germline, CDR1 SGHNT and CDR2 YENEEA.